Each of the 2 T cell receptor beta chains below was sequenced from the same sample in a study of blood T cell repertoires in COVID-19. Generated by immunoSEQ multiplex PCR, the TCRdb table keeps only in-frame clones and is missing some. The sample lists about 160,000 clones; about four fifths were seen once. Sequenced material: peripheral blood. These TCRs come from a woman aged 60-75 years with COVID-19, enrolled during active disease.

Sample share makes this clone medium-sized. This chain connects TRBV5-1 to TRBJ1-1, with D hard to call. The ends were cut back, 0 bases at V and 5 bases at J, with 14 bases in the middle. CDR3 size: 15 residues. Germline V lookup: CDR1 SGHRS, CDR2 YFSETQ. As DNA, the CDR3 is TGCGCCAGCAGCTTGGGGGCAAACAGTTTAACTGAAGCTTTCTTT. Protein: CASSLGANSLTEAFF.

This chain's CDR3 is CASSEAGYRGVTATNEKLFF. The CDR3 DNA reads as TGTGCCAGCAGTGAAGCGGGGTATCGGGGTGTGACTGCAACTAATGAAAAACTGTTTTTT. This chain links TRBV6-1 with TRBJ1-4; no definite D call. Trimming shortened V by 0 bases and J by 0 bases, and 20 bases separated the two germline ends. From germline, CDR1 is MNHNS and CDR2 SASEGT. The CDR3 is 20 amino acids.